This TCR beta chain originates from a study of blood T cells in healthy people across ages. Whole-study results and caveats: With naive T cell percentage, TCR beta diversity showed a strong correlation.

Germline V gives CDR1 MNHEY, CDR2 SVGEGT. The CDR3 consists of 14 residues. Between the trimmed V and J ends, which lost 5 bases and 7 bases, there was a span of 15 bases. On this clonotype: Its antigen is currently unknown.

With a J-beta primer mix and a sample-barcoded 5' primer, a second PCR ran about 7 to 12 cycles. TCRdb reprocessed the 5' RACE reads with MiXCR, giving one entry per CDR3 protein. The sample shows some 860,000 distinct CDR3 sequences, around 50% of them seen only once. In each sample, at least 6 million PBMCs were isolated. The TCR was taken from a man aged 40-49 years in good health. The chain uses TRBV6-2 or TRBV6-3 and TRBJ1-5; D might be TRBD1 (6 bases). The sequenced sample was blood. The DNA for the CDR3 is TGTGCCAGCAGTGTGCTCCCTCAGGGGCAGCCCCAGCATTTT. This translates into CASSVLPQGQPQHF.